This TCR beta chain was documented in a study of blood T cell repertoires in COVID-19. For the study at large: Sample material is recorded as cDNA or gDNA derived from T cells, B-cell-depleted T cells, or PBMCs.

Participants were aged about 18 to 89 years from 20 to 30 US areas. The CDR3 runs to 12 residues. V shed 5 bases, J shed 12 bases, and the junction held 7 bases outside the gene matches. The germline V gene has CDR1 MNHEY and CDR2 SMNVEV (reference sequence). Assay used: immunoSEQ multiplex PCR; TCRdb lists only in-frame clones, some missing. The table includes some 180,000 clones, less than 80% detected once. What was sequenced was PBMCs or T cells enriched from blood (not recorded which). The receptor was derived from a woman in her sixties or seventies in a cohort exposed to, infected with or recovered from COVID-19 (not recorded which). This chain uses TRBV27 with TRBJ1-1, with TRBD1 identical over 9 bases. CDR3 DNA sequence: TGTGCCAGCAGTCCCACAGGGGGCGTAACTTTCTTT. It is translated as CASSPTGGVTFF.